Shown below are 8 T cell receptor beta chains from a single sample sequenced in a study of blood T cells in healthy people across ages. It was with a sample-barcoded 5' primer and a J-beta primer mix that a second PCR of about 6 to 12 cycles was run. TCRdb reprocessed the 5' RACE reads via MiXCR and lists one record per CDR3 protein. The sample yields some 1.1 million distinct CDR3 sequences, more than 30% seen once. The sequenced sample was blood. These receptor sequences come from a man younger than 30 in good health.

The chain carries TRBV12-3 or TRBV12-4 and TRBJ1-2; possibly TRBD1 for D (6 bases). V was pared by 4 bases and J by 8 bases, with 17 bases between. There are 14 residues in the CDR3. The CDR3 bases are TGTGCCAGCAGTTACAAACGTAGGGGGTACGGCTACACCTTC. Translation gives CASSYKRRGYGYTF.

This clonotype was seen ten or more times. The V call is TRBV20-1, the J call TRBJ2-3; tentatively, D is TRBD1 (5 bases). The CDR3 extends over 13 amino acids. Germline V gene sequence: CDR1 DFQATT, CDR2 SNEGSKA (reference sequence). Between the trimmed V and J ends, which lost 6 bases and 0 bases, there was a span of 10 bases. In DNA, the CDR3 is TGCAGTGCGCGACAGTCTAGCACAGATACGCAGTATTTT. It yields the protein CSARQSSTDTQYF.

The rearrangement links TRBV2 to TRBJ2-5; no clear D. Trimming cost V 4 bases and J 11 bases, with 17 bases left between them. The CDR3 has 13 residues. CDR1 SNHLY and CDR2 FYNNEI come from the germline V gene. CDR3 sequence: CASSVGSINEQYF. The CDR3 coding sequence is TGTGCCAGCAGTGTGGGCAGTATCAATGAGCAGTACTTC.

The chain employs TRBV5-1 and TRBJ1-1; TRBD1 is a possible D gene (5 bases). Trimming shortened V by 0 bases and J by 1 base, and 10 bases separated the two germline ends. This CDR3 has 15 amino acids. From germline, CDR1 is SGHRS and CDR2 YFSETQ. CDR3 nucleotide sequence: TGCGCCAGCAGCTTGGCCAGGGCAGAGAACACTGAAGCTTTCTTT. It is translated as CASSLARAENTEAFF. Combining the CDR3 with reference TRBV5-1 and TRBJ1-1 gives the whole variable domain KAGVTQTPRYLIKTRGQQVTLSCSPISGHRSVSWYQQTPGQGLQFLFEYFSETQRNKGNFPGRFSGRQFSNSRSEMNVSTLELGDSALYLCASSLARAENTEAFFGQGTRLTVV.

This clonotype has only a few counts. The V and J genes are TRBV27 and TRBJ1-2, with 7 positions matching TRBD1. Germline CDR1 is MNHEY and CDR2 is SMNVEV (reference sequence). V dropped 3 bases and J dropped 8; count of bases not matched to a gene: 6. The length of the CDR3 is 13 residues. The CDR3 nucleotides read TGTGCCAGCAGTTTGCGACAGGGCTTGGGCTACACCTTC. Translating gives CASSLRQGLGYTF.

This clonotype was counted once. The V gene is TRBV9, the J gene TRBJ2-1; 8 positions agree with TRBD1. V was clipped by 2 bases and J by 0 bases; unmatched bases: 4. The germline V gene encodes CDR1 SGDLS and CDR2 YYNGEE. The CDR3 covers 16 residues. CDR3 bases: TGTGCCAGCAGCGTGACAGGGGAGAGCTCCTACAATGAGCAGTTCTTC. Amino acids: CASSVTGESSYNEQFF.

This clonotype was recorded a few times. The chain combines TRBV29-1 with TRBJ2-1, with TRBD2 identical over 7 bases. Trimming removed 2 bases from V and 2 bases from J; junction bases left unmatched: 3. This CDR3 is 14 amino acids long. Germline CDR1 SQVTM, CDR2 ANQGSEA. CDR3 sequence (DNA): TGCAGCGTTGAACTCCGGGGGGCCTACAATGAGCAGTTCTTC. It yields the protein CSVELRGAYNEQFF.

This clonotype has more than one count but fewer than ten. The chain uses TRBV12-3 or TRBV12-4 and TRBJ1-3, with D unresolved. The CDR3 contains 12 residues. V was pared by 5 bases and J by 4 bases, with 6 bases between. The CDR3 DNA reads TGTGCCAGCAGTCTACAGGGAAACACCATATATTTT. It yields the protein CASSLQGNTIYF.